This T cell receptor beta chain was captured by sequencing in a study of T cells expressing NK-cell markers. Points from the study as a whole: More than five donors had dominant NKG2C+ clonotypes that comprised roughly 1.0-8% of their CD8+ T cells.

Germline lookup yields CDR1 SGHTA and CDR2 FQGNSA. The CDR3 length is 14 residues. TCRdb re-called the 5' RACE reads and gives one entry per CDR3 protein, without DNA. Its table lists hundreds of thousands of distinct CDR3 sequences. As concerns this clonotype: The antigen is undetermined.

The TCR was taken from a young man in good health. This rearrangement joins TRBV7-2 to TRBJ2-2. Sequencing was performed on blood T cells: a sorted CD56 or NKG2C T cell subset, CD4+ or CD8+ T cells, or bulk PBMC T cells (not recorded which). This CDR3 is CASSLQVVTGELFF.